This T cell receptor (beta chain) was retrieved from a study of T and B cells in COVID-19 patients. Overall study: Most recovered patients had mild to moderate COVID-19 treated as outpatients. Comorbidities linked to unfavorable COVID-19 outcome were present in about 90% of the 20 active-infection patients. Study-wide findings and caveats: Clonality of TRB repertoires was high in active COVID-19; recovery brought above-healthy diversity and richness.

Trimming cost V 5 bases and J 5 bases, with 6 bases left between them. The CDR3 sequence is 11 residues long. Germline CDR1 PRHDT, CDR2 FYEKMQ (reference sequence). TRB rearrangements were amplified by multiplex PCR with BIOMED2 TRB-A/B primers. TCRdb recomputed calls from the multiplex PCR reads with MiXCR, one row per CDR3 protein. The repertoire has 6,500 to 10,000 distinct CDR3 sequences, 35% to 50% of them found once; the top ten carry about 3.3%. About this clonotype: Its specificity is unknown.

TRB was amplified from about 260-540 ng of blood genomic DNA. This receptor was identified in a human donor who had recovered from COVID-19. Sequenced sample: blood. V usage is TRBV13 and J usage is TRBJ2-5; D unclear. CDR3 residues: CASSLLETQYF. The CDR3 nucleotides are TGTGCCAGCAGCCTTCTCGAGACCCAGTACTTC.